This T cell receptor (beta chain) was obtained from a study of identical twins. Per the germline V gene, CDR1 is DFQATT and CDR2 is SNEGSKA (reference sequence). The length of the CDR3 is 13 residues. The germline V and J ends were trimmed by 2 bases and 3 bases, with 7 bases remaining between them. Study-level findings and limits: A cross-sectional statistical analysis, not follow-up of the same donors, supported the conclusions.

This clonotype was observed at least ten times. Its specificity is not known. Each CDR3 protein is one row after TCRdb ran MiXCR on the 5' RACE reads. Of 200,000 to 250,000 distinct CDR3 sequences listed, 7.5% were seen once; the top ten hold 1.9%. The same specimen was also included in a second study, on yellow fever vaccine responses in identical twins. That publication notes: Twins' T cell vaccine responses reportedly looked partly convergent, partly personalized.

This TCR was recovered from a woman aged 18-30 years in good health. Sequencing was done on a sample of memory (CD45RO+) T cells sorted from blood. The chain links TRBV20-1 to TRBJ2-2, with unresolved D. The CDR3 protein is CSARFEYTGELFF. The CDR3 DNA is TGCAGTGCTAGATTTGAGTACACCGGGGAGCTGTTTTTT.